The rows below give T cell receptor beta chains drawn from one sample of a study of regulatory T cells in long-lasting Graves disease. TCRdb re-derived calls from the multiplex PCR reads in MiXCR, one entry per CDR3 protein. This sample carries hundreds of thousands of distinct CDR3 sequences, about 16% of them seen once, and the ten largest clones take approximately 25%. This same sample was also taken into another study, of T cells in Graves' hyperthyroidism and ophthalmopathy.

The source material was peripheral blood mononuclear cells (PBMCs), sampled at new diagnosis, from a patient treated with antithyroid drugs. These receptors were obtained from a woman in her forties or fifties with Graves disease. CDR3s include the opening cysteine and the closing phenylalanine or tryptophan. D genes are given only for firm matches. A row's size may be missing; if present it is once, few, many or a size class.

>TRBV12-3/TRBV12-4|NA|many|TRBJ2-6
CASSLSSGANVLTF
TGTGCCAGCAGTTTGAGCTCTGGGGCCAACGTCCTGACTTTC
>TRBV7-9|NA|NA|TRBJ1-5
CASSLGREENQPQHF
TGTGCCAGCAGCTTAGGCAGGGAAGAGAATCAGCCCCAGCATTTT
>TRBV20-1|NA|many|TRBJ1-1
CSVPQSANTEAFF
TGCAGTGTCCCCCAGTCCGCAAACACTGAAGCTTTCTTT
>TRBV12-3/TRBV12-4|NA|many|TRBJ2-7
CASSSTSGTAYEQYF
TGTGCCAGCAGTTCCACGTCCGGGACCGCATACGAGCAGTACTTC
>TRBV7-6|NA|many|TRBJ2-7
CASSLGMNHEQYF
TGTGCCAGCAGCTTAGGGATGAACCACGAGCAGTACTTC
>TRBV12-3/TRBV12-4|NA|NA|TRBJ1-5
CASSDGGDQPQHF
TGTGCCAGCAGTGACGGGGGGGATCAGCCCCAGCATTTT
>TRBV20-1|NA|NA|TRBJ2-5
CSATPQEAQYF
TGCAGTGCTACTCCCCAAGAGGCCCAGTACTTC
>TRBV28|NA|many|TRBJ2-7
CASSLGTTRLYEQYF
TGTGCCAGCAGTCTAGGGACGACGAGGCTCTACGAGCAGTACTTC
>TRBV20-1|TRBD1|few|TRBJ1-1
CSASFIGGGYTEAFF
TGCAGTGCTAGTTTCATAGGGGGCGGCTACACTGAAGCTTTCTTT
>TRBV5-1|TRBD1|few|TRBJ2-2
CASSLKGGNTGELFF
TGCGCCAGCAGCTTGAAAGGGGGCAACACCGGGGAGCTGTTTTTT
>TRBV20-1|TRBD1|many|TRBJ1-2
CSATGTGNVYGYTF
TGCAGTGCTACCGGGACAGGGAATGTCTATGGCTACACCTTC
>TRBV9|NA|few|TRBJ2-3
CASSVSSSSTDTQYF
TGTGCCAGCAGCGTCTCATCTAGTAGCACAGATACGCAGTATTTT
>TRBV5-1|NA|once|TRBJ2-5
CASSLEARSTGTPEETQYF
TGCGCCAGCAGCTTGGAAGCCAGATCAACCGGGACCCCCGAGGAGACCCAGTACTTC
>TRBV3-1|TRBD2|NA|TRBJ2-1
CASRPTKGGGASNEQFF
TGTGCCAGCAGGCCAACAAAGGGCGGGGGGGCATCCAATGAGCAGTTCTTC
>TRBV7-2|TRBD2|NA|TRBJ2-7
CASSFTGGGFYEQYF
TGTGCCAGCAGCTTTACCGGGGGGGGATTTTACGAGCAGTACTTC
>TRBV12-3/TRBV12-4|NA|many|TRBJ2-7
CASSLNWGPYEQYF
TGTGCCAGCAGTTTAAATTGGGGGCCATACGAGCAGTACTTC
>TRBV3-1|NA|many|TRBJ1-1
CASSMGIIAEAFF
TGTGCCAGCAGCATGGGGATAATCGCTGAAGCTTTCTTT
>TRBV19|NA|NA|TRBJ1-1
CASSGPLNTEAFF
TGTGCCAGTAGTGGACCCTTGAACACTGAAGCTTTCTTT
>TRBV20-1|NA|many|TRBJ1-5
CSARDAFPLSPQHF
TGCAGTGCTAGAGATGCCTTCCCCTTGTCGCCCCAGCATTTT
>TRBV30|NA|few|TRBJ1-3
CAWSFDRLPGNTIYF
TGTGCCTGGAGTTTTGACAGGCTACCTGGAAACACCATATATTTT
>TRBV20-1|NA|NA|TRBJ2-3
CSARRPLTDTQYF
TGCAGTGCTAGACGGCCCCTCACAGATACGCAGTATTTT
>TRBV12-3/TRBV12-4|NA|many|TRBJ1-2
CASSLGRRGYGYTF
TGTGCCAGCAGTTTAGGGAGGCGTGGCTATGGCTACACCTTC
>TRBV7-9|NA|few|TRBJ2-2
CASSFSGDAGELFF
TGTGCCAGCAGCTTTTCCGGGGACGCCGGGGAGCTGTTTTTT
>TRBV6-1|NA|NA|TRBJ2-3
CASSPYKDTQYF
TGTGCCAGCAGTCCTTATAAGGATACGCAGTATTTT
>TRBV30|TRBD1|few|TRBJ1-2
CAWMAGGFYGYTF
TGTGCCTGGATGGCAGGGGGCTTCTATGGCTACACCTTC
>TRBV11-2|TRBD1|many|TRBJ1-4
CASSPDRGHEKLFF
TGTGCCAGCAGCCCCGACAGGGGGCATGAAAAACTGTTTTTT
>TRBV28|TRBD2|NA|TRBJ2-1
CASSPGAGGNNEQFF
TGTGCCAGCAGTCCCGGGGCGGGGGGGAACAATGAGCAGTTCTTC
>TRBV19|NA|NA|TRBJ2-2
CASSIREITGELFF
TGTGCCAGTAGTATACGGGAGATCACCGGGGAGCTGTTTTTT
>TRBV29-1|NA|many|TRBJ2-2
CSVEETSPGELFF
TGCAGCGTTGAGGAGACGTCCCCCGGGGAGCTGTTTTTT
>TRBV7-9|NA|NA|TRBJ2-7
CASSLAASFYEQYF
TGTGCCAGCAGCTTAGCGGCGAGTTTTTACGAGCAGTACTTC
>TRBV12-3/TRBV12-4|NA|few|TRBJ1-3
CASSDERDRNTIYF
TGTGCCAGCAGCGACGAAAGGGACAGAAACACCATATATTTT
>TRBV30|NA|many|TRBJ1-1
CAWNVNTEAFF
TGTGCCTGGAATGTGAACACTGAAGCTTTCTTT
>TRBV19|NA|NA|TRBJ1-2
CASSAMKGDYGYTF
TGTGCCAGTAGTGCCATGAAGGGGGATTATGGCTACACCTTC
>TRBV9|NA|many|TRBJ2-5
CASSVGVFQETQYF
TGTGCCAGCAGCGTAGGGGTGTTCCAAGAGACCCAGTACTTC
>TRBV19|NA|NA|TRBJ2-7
CASSRAGVIEQYF
TGTGCCAGTAGCAGGGCAGGGGTAATCGAGCAGTACTTC
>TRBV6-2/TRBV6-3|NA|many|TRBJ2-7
CASSYWQGGNEQYF
TGTGCCAGCAGTTACTGGCAGGGGGGCAACGAGCAGTACTTC
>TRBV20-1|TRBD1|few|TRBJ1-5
CSAQTGLSQPQHF
TGCAGTGCTCAGACAGGGCTTAGTCAGCCCCAGCATTTT
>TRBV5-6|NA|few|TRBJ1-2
CASAWTAHGYTF
TGTGCCAGCGCCTGGACAGCGCATGGCTACACCTTC
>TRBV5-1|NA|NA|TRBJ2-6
CASSIDGANVLTF
TGCGCCAGCAGCATCGACGGGGCCAACGTCCTGACTTTC
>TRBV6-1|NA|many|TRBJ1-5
CASSEAGSNQPQHF
TGTGCCAGCAGTGAAGCGGGTAGCAATCAGCCCCAGCATTTT
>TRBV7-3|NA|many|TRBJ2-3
CASSRVASTDTQYF
TGTGCCAGCAGCCGGGTTGCTAGCACAGATACGCAGTATTTT
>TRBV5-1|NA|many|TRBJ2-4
CATPSRRWRKNIQYF
TGCGCAACACCGTCGCGGAGGTGGAGGAAAAACATTCAGTACTTC
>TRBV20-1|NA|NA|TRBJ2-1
CSAMETAYNEQFF
TGCAGTGCGATGGAGACAGCCTACAATGAGCAGTTCTTC
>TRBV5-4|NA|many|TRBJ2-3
CASSLTGNTDTQYF
TGTGCCAGCTCACTCACAGGGAACACAGATACGCAGTATTTT
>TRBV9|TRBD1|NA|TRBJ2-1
CASSAGQGEPQSSYNEQFF
TGTGCCAGCAGCGCGGGACAGGGGGAACCTCAGAGCTCCTACAATGAGCAGTTCTTC
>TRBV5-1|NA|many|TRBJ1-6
CASSLDTLNSPLHF
TGCGCCAGCAGCCTCGACACCCTCAATTCACCCCTCCACTTT
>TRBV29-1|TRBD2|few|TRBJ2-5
CSVAGGLGVSETQYF
TGCAGCGTTGCGGGGGGGTTGGGGGTTTCAGAGACCCAGTACTTC
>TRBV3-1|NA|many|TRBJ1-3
CASSQRSALGNTIYF
TGTGCCAGCAGCCAAAGGAGTGCCCTGGGAAACACCATATATTTT
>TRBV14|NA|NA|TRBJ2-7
CASSPPLGDTPSYEQYF
TGTGCCAGCAGCCCCCCCCTAGGGGACACCCCCTCCTACGAGCAGTACTTC
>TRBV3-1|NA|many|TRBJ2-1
CASSQPNLGQHNEQFF
TGTGCCAGCAGCCAGCCCAACCTGGGGCAGCACAATGAGCAGTTCTTC
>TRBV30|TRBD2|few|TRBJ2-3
CAWSVQGSVSLAGESRTDTQYF
TGTGCCTGGAGTGTCCAGGGATCTGTAAGCCTAGCGGGGGAGTCCCGCACAGATACGCAGTATTTT
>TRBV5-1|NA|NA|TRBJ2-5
CASSLRPGAGETQYF
TGCGCCAGCAGCTTGCGACCGGGGGCGGGGGAGACCCAGTACTTC
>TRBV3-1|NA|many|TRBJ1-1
CASSQDEAKGTEAFF
TGTGCCAGCAGCCAAGATGAGGCTAAAGGCACTGAAGCTTTCTTT